These T cell receptor beta chains were read from a single sample in a study of cytomegalovirus exposure and HLA in healthy donors. Profiling relied on immunoSEQ multiplex PCR, and the TCRdb table lists in-frame clones only, not all of them. This sample contains roughly 200,000 clones. Material: PBMCs. These receptor sequences come from a girl between 2 and 10 years old in good health and CMV-seropositive. The CDR3 runs from the conserved cysteine through the conserved F or W. Fields, in order: J gene, V gene, D gene, CDR3 DNA, CDR3 protein. A D gene is named only where the DNA matches it firmly.

TRBJ2-3	TRBV5-8	TRBD2	TGTGCCAGCACAATGTCGGGACTACGTGGCACAGATACGCAGTATTTT	CASTMSGLRGTDTQYF
TRBJ1-2	TRBV6-1	.	TGTGCCAGCACCCGAACGGGGAACTATGGCTACACCTTC	CASTRTGNYGYTF
TRBJ1-2	TRBV27	TRBD1	TGTGCCAGCAGTTACCGGAAACAGGGGATTGATGGCTACACCTTC	CASSYRKQGIDGYTF
TRBJ2-3	TRBV19	TRBD2	TGTGCCAGTAGCCGCCTAAGCGGGAAGGTTAAAACAGATACGCAGTATTTT	CASSRLSGKVKTDTQYF
TRBJ2-7	TRBV10-2	.	TGCGCCAGCAGTGGTCCCCTGAGGTACGAGCAGTACTTC	CASSGPLRYEQYF
TRBJ2-3	TRBV13	.	TGTGCCAGCAGCTTAGAGAGACGGGAGACTAGCACAGATACGCAGTATTTT	CASSLERRETSTDTQYF
TRBJ1-2	TRBV11-2	.	TGTGCCAGCAGCTTAGATTTAGCAAGCTATGGCTACACCTTC	CASSLDLASYGYTF
TRBJ1-1	TRBV5-6	.	TGTGCCAGCAGCTTGATTTCGACAGACAACACTGAAGCTTTCTTT	CASSLISTDNTEAFF
TRBJ1-2	TRBV27	TRBD1	TGTGCCAGCAGTCCCGGGACAGGGGGCGGCTATGGCTACACCTTC	CASSPGTGGGYGYTF
TRBJ2-7	TRBV19	.	TGTGCCAGTAGTATAGATTGGACGGAGGACTACGAGCAGTACTTC	CASSIDWTEDYEQYF
TRBJ2-7	TRBV11-2	.	TGTGCCAGCAGCTTAGATGGGCCCGAGCAGTACTTC	CASSLDGPEQYF
TRBJ1-5	TRBV7-3	TRBD1	TGTGCCAGCAGCTTAAATGGACAGGGCAATCAGCCCCAGCATTTT	CASSLNGQGNQPQHF
TRBJ1-3	TRBV30	TRBD1	TGTGCCTGGATTGAGGGGGACAGAGTTGGGAGAAGAAACACCATATATTTT	CAWIEGDRVGRRNTIYF
TRBJ2-7	TRBV19	.	TGTGCCAGTAGCAAATATCCGGACGAGCAGTACTTC	CASSKYPDEQYF
TRBJ2-7	TRBV11-2	TRBD1	TGTGCCAGCAGCCTCGGACAGGGTCGCTACGAGCAGTACTTC	CASSLGQGRYEQYF
TRBJ2-1	TRBV2	TRBD2	TGTGCCAGTATTCTAACCGGGACTAGCGGGTACAATGAGCAGTTCTTC	CASILTGTSGYNEQFF
TRBJ2-3	TRBV5-8	TRBD1	TGTGCCAGCAGCGCGCGACAGGGGATTGAAGATACGCAGTATTTT	CASSARQGIEDTQYF
TRBJ1-1	TRBV9	.	TGTGCCAGCAGCGTCGACCCCGGGGGCACTGAAGCTTTCTTT	CASSVDPGGTEAFF
TRBJ1-1	TRBV25-1	.	TGTGCCAGCAGATCGTGGGCAGTTACTGAAGCTTTCTTT	CASRSWAVTEAFF
TRBJ1-1	TRBV10-3	.	TGTGCCATCACGCAGGGGTTGAACACTGAAGCTTTCTTT	CAITQGLNTEAFF
TRBJ2-7	TRBV6-5	TRBD2	TGTGCCAGCAGTTACTCGACCCTAGCGGGAGTTAACGAGCAGTACTTC	CASSYSTLAGVNEQYF
TRBJ2-1	TRBV5-1	TRBD2	TGCGCCAGCAGCGACGGGACTAGCGGGAAAGAGCAGTTCTTC	CASSDGTSGKEQFF
TRBJ1-1	TRBV28	.	TGTGCCAGCAGTTTAGTCGGGAGGATCACTGAAGCTTTCTTT	CASSLVGRITEAFF
TRBJ2-7	TRBV5-5	TRBD1	TGTGCCAGCAGCCGACAGGGTGGCGAGCAGTACTTC	CASSRQGGEQYF
TRBJ2-6	TRBV6-1	.	TGTGCCAGCAGTGTCCGACAGATGCGCTCTGGGGCCAACGTCCTGACTTTC	CASSVRQMRSGANVLTF
TRBJ2-2	TRBV28	TRBD2	TGTGCCAGCAGTTATAGCGGGAGTAGCGGGGAGCTGTTTTTT	CASSYSGSSGELFF
TRBJ2-7	TRBV28	TRBD1	TGTGCCAGCAGCCCTCTAGGGACAGGCAAATCTTACGAGCAGTACTTC	CASSPLGTGKSYEQYF
TRBJ2-7	TRBV4-2	TRBD2	TGTGCCAGCAGCCAAACTAGCGGGTACTCCTACGAGCAGTACTTC	CASSQTSGYSYEQYF